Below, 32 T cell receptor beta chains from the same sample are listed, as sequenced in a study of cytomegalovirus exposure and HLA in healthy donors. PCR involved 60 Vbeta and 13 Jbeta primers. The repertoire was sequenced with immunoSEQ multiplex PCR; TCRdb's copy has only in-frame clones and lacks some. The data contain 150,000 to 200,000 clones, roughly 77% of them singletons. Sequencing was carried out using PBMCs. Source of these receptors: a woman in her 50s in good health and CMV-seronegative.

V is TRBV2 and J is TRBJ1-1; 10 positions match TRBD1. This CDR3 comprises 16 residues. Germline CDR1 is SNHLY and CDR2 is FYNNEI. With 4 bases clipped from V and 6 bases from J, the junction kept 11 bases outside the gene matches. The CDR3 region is CASSVDRGRGTAEAFF. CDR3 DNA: TGTGCCAGCAGTGTCGACAGGGGGCGCGGGACAGCTGAAGCTTTCTTT.

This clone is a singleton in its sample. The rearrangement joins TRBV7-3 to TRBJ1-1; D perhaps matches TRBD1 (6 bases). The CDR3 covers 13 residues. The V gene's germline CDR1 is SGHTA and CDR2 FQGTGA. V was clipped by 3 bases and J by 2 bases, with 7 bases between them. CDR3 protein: CASSLGANTEAFF. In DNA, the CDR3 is TGTGCCAGCAGCTTGGGGGCCAACACTGAAGCTTTCTTT. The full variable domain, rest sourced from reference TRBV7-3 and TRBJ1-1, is GAGVSQTPSNKVTEKGKYVELRCDPISGHTALYWYRQSLGQGPEFLIYFQGTGAADDSGLPNDRFFAVRPEGSVSTLKIQRTERGDSAVYLCASSLGANTEAFFGQGTRLTVV.

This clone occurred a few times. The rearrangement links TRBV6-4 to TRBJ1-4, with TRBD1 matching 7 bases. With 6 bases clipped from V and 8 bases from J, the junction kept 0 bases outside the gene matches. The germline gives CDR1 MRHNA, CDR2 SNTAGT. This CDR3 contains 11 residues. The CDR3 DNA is TGTGCCAGCAGGACAGGGGAAAAACTGTTTTTT. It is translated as CASRTGEKLFF.

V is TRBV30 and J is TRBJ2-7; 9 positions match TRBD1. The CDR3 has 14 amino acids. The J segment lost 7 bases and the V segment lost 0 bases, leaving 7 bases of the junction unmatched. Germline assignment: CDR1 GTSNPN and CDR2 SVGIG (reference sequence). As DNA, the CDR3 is TGTGCCTGGAGTGTAGGGGACAGGGCCAAAGAGCAGTACTTC. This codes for CAWSVGDRAKEQYF.

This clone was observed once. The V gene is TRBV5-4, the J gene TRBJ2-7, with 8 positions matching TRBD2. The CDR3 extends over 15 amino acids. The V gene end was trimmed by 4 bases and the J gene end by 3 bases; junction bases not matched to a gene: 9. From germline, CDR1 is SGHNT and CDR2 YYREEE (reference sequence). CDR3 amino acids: CASSRKSGSSYEQYF. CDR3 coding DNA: TGTGCCAGCAGCCGCAAAAGCGGGAGTAGCTACGAGCAGTACTTC.

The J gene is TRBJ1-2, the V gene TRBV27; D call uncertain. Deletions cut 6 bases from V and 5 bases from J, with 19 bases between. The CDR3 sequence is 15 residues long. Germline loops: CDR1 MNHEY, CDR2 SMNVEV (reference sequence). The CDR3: CASSRGAHGFYGYTF. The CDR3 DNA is TGTGCCAGCAGCCGGGGAGCACACGGCTTTTATGGCTACACCTTC.

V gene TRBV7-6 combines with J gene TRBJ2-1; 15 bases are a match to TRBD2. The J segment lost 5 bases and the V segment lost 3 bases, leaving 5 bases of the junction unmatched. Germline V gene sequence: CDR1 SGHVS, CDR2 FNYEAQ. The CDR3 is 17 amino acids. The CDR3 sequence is CASSFRTSGRADNEQFF. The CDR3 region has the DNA TGTGCCAGCAGCTTTAGGACTAGCGGGAGGGCTGACAATGAGCAGTTCTTC.

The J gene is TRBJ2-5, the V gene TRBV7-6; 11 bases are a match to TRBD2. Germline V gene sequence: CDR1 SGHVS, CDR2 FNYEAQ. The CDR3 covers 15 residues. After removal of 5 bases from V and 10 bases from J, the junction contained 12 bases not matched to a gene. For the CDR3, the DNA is TGTGCCAGCAGCATTAGCGGGGGGGTGAAGAGAATCCAGTACTTC. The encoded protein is CASSISGGVKRIQYF.

The CDR3 DNA follows: TGTGCCAGCAGCCGGGACAGGGACACAGATACGCAGTATTTT. Protein: CASSRDRDTDTQYF. The genes are TRBV25-1 and TRBJ2-3; TRBD1 matches 9 bases. Looked up from germline, CDR1 is MGHDK and CDR2 is SYGVNS. Unmatched junction bases numbered 3, after V lost 6 bases and J lost 2 bases. This CDR3 contains 14 residues.

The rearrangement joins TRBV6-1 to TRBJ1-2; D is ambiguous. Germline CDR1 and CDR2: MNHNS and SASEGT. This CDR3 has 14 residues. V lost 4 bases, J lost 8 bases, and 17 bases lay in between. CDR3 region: CASSVSGSGSGYTF. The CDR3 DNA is TGTGCCAGCAGTGTATCGGGGAGCGGGTCGGGCTACACCTTC.

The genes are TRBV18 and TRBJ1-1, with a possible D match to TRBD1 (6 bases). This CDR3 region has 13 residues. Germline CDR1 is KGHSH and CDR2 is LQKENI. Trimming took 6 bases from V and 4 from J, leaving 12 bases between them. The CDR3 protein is CASSRTGSTEAFF. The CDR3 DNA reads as TGTGCCAGCTCTCGTACAGGGAGCACTGAAGCTTTCTTT.

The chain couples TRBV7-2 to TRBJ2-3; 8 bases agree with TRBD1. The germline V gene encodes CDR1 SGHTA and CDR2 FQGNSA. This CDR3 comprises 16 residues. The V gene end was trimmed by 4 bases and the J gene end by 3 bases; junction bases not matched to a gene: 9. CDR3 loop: CASSSQGQGKTDTQYF. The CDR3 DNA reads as TGTGCCAGCAGCTCCCAAGGACAGGGCAAAACAGATACGCAGTATTTT. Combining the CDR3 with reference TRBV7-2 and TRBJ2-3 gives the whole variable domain GAGVSQSPSNKVTEKGKDVELRCDPISGHTALYWYRQSLGQGLEFLIYFQGNSAPDKSGLPSDRFSAERTGGSVSTLTIQRTQQEDSAVYLCASSSQGQGKTDTQYFGPGTRLTVL.

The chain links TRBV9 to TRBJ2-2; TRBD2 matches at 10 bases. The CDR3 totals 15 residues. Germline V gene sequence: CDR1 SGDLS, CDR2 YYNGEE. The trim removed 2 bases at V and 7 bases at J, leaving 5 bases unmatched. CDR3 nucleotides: TGTGCCAGCAGCGTGAGTAGCGGGAGGTACGGGGAGCTGTTTTTT. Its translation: CASSVSSGRYGELFF.

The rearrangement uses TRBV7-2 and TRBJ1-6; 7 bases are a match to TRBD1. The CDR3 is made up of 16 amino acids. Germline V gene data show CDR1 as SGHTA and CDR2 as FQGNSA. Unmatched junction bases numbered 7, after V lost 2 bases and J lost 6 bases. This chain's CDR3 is CASSLPHRGLNSPLHF. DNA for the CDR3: TGTGCCAGCAGCTTACCACACAGGGGCCTTAATTCACCCCTCCACTTT.

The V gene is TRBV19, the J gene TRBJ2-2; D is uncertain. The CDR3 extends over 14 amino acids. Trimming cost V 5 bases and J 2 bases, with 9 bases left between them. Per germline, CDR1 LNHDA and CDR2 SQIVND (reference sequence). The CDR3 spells CASSQAVNTGELFF. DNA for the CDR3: TGTGCCAGTAGTCAGGCAGTTAACACCGGGGAGCTGTTTTTT. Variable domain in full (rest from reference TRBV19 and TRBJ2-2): DGGITQSPKYLFRKEGQNVTLSCEQNLNHDAMYWYRQDPGQGLRLIYYSQIVNDFQKGDIAEGYSVSREKKESFPLTVTSAQKNPTAFYLCASSQAVNTGELFFGEGSRLTVL.

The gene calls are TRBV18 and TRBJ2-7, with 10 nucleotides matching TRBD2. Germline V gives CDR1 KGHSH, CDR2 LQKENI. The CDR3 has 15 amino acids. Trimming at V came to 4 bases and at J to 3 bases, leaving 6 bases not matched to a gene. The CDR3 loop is CASSQNEREGYEQYF. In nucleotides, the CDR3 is TGTGCCAGCTCACAAAACGAGCGGGAGGGCTACGAGCAGTACTTC.

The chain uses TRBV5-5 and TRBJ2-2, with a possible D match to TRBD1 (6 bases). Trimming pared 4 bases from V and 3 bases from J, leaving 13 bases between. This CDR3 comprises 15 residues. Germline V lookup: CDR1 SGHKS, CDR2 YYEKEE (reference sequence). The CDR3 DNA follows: TGTGCCAGCAGCCCTAGGGACACCTACACCGGGGAGCTGTTTTTT. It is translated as CASSPRDTYTGELFF.

CDR3 in DNA: TGTGCCAGCAGCTTAGCCCCTCAGACTAGCGGGTCCGCGAACACCGGGGAGCTGTTTTTT. It yields the protein CASSLAPQTSGSANTGELFF. V gene TRBV7-2 combines with J gene TRBJ2-2; 10 nucleotides line up with TRBD2. V trimming: 0 bases; J trimming: 0 bases; junction bases outside the gene matches: 10. Germline V gene lookup returns CDR1 SGHTA and CDR2 FQGNSA. The CDR3 covers 20 residues. Filled out from reference TRBV7-2 and TRBJ2-2, the complete variable domain reads GAGVSQSPSNKVTEKGKDVELRCDPISGHTALYWYRQSLGQGLEFLIYFQGNSAPDKSGLPSDRFSAERTGGSVSTLTIQRTQQEDSAVYLCASSLAPQTSGSANTGELFFGEGSRLTVL.

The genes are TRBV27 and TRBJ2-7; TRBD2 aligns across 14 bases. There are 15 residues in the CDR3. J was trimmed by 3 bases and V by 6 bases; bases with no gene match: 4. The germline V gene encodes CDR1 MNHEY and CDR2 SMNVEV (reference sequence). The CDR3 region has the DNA TGTGCCAGCAGCCGGACTAGCGGGGGGTTCTACGAGCAGTACTTC. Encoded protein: CASSRTSGGFYEQYF.

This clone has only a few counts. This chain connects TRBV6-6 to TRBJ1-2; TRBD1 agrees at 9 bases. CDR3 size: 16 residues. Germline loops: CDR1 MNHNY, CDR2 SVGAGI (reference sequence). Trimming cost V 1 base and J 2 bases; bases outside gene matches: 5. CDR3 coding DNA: TGTGCCAGCAGTTACTTTGGACAGGGGAGGAACTATGGCTACACCTTC. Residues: CASSYFGQGRNYGYTF.

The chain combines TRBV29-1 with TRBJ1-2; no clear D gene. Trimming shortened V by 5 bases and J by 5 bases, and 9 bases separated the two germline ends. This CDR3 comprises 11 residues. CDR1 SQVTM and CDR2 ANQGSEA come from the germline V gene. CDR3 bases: TGCAGCGTTACGGCGGGGTATGGCTACACCTTC. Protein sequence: CSVTAGYGYTF.

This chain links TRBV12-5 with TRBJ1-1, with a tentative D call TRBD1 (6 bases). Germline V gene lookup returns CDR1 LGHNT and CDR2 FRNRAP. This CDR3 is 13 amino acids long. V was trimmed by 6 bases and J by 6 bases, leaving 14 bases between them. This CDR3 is CASGLGTFAEAFF. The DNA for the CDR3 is TGTGCTAGTGGCCTCGGGACATTCGCTGAAGCTTTCTTT.

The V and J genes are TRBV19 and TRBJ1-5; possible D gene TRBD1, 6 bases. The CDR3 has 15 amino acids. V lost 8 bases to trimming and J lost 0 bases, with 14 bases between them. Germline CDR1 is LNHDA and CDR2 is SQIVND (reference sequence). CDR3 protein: CASLDSRYSNQPQHF. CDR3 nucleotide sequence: TGTGCCAGTCTGGACAGCAGGTATAGCAATCAGCCCCAGCATTTT.

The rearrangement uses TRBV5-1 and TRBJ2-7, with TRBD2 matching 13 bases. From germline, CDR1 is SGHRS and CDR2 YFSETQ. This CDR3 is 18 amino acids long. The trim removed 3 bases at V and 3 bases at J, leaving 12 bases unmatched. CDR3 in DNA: TGCGCCAGCAGCTCGGGACTAGCGGGGCCCCGTTCCAACTACGAGCAGTACTTC. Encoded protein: CASSSGLAGPRSNYEQYF.

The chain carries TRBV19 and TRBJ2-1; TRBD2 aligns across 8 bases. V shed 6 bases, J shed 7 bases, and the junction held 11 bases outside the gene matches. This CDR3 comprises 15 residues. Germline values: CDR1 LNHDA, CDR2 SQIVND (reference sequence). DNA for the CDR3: TGTGCCAGTAGGACTAGCGACCGGGGTGGGAATGAGCAGTTCTTC. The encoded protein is CASRTSDRGGNEQFF. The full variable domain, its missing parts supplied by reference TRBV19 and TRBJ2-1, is DGGITQSPKYLFRKEGQNVTLSCEQNLNHDAMYWYRQDPGQGLRLIYYSQIVNDFQKGDIAEGYSVSREKKESFPLTVTSAQKNPTAFYLCASRTSDRGGNEQFFGPGTRLTVL.

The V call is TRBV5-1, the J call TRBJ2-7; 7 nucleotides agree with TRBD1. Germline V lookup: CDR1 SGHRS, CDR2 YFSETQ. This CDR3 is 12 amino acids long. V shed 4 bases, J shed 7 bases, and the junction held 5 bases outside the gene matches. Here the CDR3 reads CASSKGQPEQYF. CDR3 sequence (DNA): TGCGCCAGCAGCAAGGGACAGCCAGAGCAGTACTTC.

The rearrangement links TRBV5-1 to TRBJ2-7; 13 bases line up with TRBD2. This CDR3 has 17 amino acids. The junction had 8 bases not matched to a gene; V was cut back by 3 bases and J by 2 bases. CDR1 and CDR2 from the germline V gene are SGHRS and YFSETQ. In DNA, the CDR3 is TGCGCCAGCAGCTCCGTTCCACTAGCGGGGGGGGCCTACGAGCAGTACTTC. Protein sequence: CASSSVPLAGGAYEQYF.

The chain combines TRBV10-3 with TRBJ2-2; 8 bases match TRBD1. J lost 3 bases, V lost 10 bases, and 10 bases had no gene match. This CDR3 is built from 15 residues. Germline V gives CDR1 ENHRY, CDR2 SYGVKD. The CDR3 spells CATESDRDYTGELFF. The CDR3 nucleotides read TGTGCCACTGAATCGGACAGGGACTACACCGGGGAGCTGTTTTTT.

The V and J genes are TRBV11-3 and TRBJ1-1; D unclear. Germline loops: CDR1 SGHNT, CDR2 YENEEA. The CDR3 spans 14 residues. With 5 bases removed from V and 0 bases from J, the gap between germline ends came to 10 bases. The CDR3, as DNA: TGTGCCAGCAGCCCGGACTTCGTGAACACTGAAGCTTTCTTT. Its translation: CASSPDFVNTEAFF.

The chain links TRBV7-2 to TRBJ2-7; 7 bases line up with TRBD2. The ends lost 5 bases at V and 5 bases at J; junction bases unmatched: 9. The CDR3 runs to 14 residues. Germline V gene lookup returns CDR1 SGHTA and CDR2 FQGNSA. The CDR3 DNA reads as TGTGCCAGCAGCCCCCCGGGGGGTCGGGACGAGCAGTACTTC. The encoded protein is CASSPPGGRDEQYF. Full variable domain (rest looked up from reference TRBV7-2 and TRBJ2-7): GAGVSQSPSNKVTEKGKDVELRCDPISGHTALYWYRQSLGQGLEFLIYFQGNSAPDKSGLPSDRFSAERTGGSVSTLTIQRTQQEDSAVYLCASSPPGGRDEQYFGPGTRLTVT.

The CDR3 nucleotides are TGCAGCGTTGTAAAGCGGGGGCCGAATGAGCAGTTCTTC. As protein: CSVVKRGPNEQFF. This sequence joins TRBV29-1 and TRBJ2-1, with 8 bases matching TRBD2. Germline V gene lookup returns CDR1 SQVTM and CDR2 ANQGSEA. Trimming at V came to 4 bases and at J to 7 bases, leaving 6 bases not matched to a gene. CDR3 length: 13 amino acids.

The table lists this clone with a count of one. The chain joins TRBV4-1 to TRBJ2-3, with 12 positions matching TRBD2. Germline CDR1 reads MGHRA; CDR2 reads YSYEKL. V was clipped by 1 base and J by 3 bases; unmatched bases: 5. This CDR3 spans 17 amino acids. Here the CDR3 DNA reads TGCGCCAGCAGCCAAGCCTCCGGGACTAGCGGGACAGATACGCAGTATTTT. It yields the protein CASSQASGTSGTDTQYF.